The clone carrying this T cell receptor (beta chain) is a singleton in its sample. What it recognizes is unknown. This specimen comes from a study of cytomegalovirus exposure and HLA in healthy donors. The CDR3 totals 10 residues. Looked up from germline, CDR1 is SQVTM and CDR2 is ANQGSEA. The V and J ends lost 6 bases and 10 bases, in that order; junction bases with no gene match: 1. Findings of the study overall: With high specificity and sensitivity, the classifier reportedly diagnosed cytomegalovirus status.

In the PCR, 60 Vbeta and 13 Jbeta primers were used. TCRdb keeps only in-frame clones here, not all; method: immunoSEQ multiplex PCR. Here the sample spans 75,000 to 100,000 clones, approximately 72% being singletons. Nominally healthy donors were sampled, though unrecorded immune exposures were likely. The TCR comes from a female donor in good health and CMV-seropositive. The chain couples TRBV29-1 to TRBJ2-1, with 9 bases aligning to TRBD2. Sequenced sample: PBMCs. Here the CDR3 reads CSVGLAEQFF. The CDR3 bases are TGCAGCGTCGGACTAGCGGAGCAGTTCTTC.